Included here is one TCR beta chain sequence, with context. No cognate antigen has been identified for it. There are no base qualities to consult, and no much larger clone falls within one base. PBMCs were isolated by Ficoll-Paque density gradient centrifugation. The reads were generated on an Illumina NovaSeq 6000. TCRalpha and TCRbeta cDNA libraries were constructed by 5'RACE with constant-segment primers, with sample barcodes and unique molecular identifiers being introduced. RNA was extracted from every sample with Trizol reagent. Amplification of the libraries took two PCR steps, and the second step added a second sample barcode plus Illumina TruSeq adapters. Sequencing of libraries was performed on an Illumina NovaSeq with 2 x 150 bp paired-end reads. For the original study's pipeline: The reads were demultiplexed and collapsed into UMI-guided consensus sequences using migec v1.2.7. Using mixcr v2.1.11, UMI consensuses were aligned to TRA and TRB V and J templates and then assembled into clonotypes. Clonotypes were classified as expanded or contracted when called significant by both edgeR and NoisET, with noise models trained on biological replicates. For edgeR calls, the cutoffs were a false discovery rate-adjusted p below 0.01 and a log2 fold-change threshold of 1. As an exploratory analysis of dynamics, max-normalized trajectories of the 1000 most abundant clonotypes were examined with PCA combined with hierarchical clustering. Each responding clone was given a CD4 or CD8 phenotype based on the CD4+ and CD8+ repertoires, which had been sequenced separately. TCRdb reprocessed the public reads (quality trimming at Q25 with fastp, clone calling with MiXCR) and kept in-frame beta chains. CDR3 protein duplicates are merged, each entry listing the most common genes and DNA. The V and J calls follow TCRdb's processing rather than the paper's. Within this sample are approximately 500,000 distinct CDR3 sequences, with 20% to 30% of them counted one time only. In total, the top ten clones hold around 12% of the sample.

The sample originates from a study of T-cell memory formation after mild COVID-19 (dated by TCRdb to about 2021). At the level of the whole study: TCR sequence clusters from the two donors were largely donor specific. T-cell clones expanding and contracting after mild COVID-19 in two donors were tracked by longitudinal TCRalpha and TCRbeta repertoire sequencing. The cohort comprised two young, previously healthy adult volunteers, one female and one male. The investigation overall reported the following: From day 15 to 85, contracting clones showed balanced CD4/CD8 phenotypes, whereas a second wave of clones that expanded from day 15 to 37 leaned towards CD4+. The study covered only a couple of mild cases, and larger cohorts including severe cases with pre-infection samples were considered necessary. The detection of some responding clones in pre-infection memory suggests that pre-existing cross-reactive memory T cells joined the SARS-CoV-2 response. The second-wave clones that peaked on day 37 were not confirmed to be SARS-CoV-2 specific. Contracting CD4+ clones appeared mostly in the CM and EM memory subsets, whereas CD8+ clones were enriched in EMRA.

The CDR1 and CDR2 encoded by the germline V gene (reference sequence) are MNHEY and SMNVEV. The CDR3 holds 16 amino acids from the cysteine to the phenylalanine. Just CDR3 DNA is preserved here, 48 bases in frame from base 1. V sheds 6 bases and J sheds 4 bases, leaving 21 bases between their ends. This receptor was taken from an adult woman who had mild COVID-19 (a few samples of this study predate the infection). The sample titles of this study are shuffled in the database, so cell type and time point are left out; the donor was told from shared clones. The sample was PBMCs or a T cell subset sorted from them (not recorded which). Rearrangement joined TRBV27 to TRBJ1-2, and perhaps TRBD1 as D gene, on 6 matching bases. At the DNA level, the sequence is TGTGCCAGCAGCTTAAGTTTTTGGGGGGCTGGCTATGGCTACACCTTC. Its coded protein is CASSLSFWGAGYGYTF.